This T cell receptor beta chain was identified in a study of blood T cell repertoires in COVID-19. The overall study: Specimens from acute and convalescent COVID-19 originated in the United States, Italy and Spain. Nucleic acid was either cDNA or gDNA, and it came from T cells, B-cell-depleted T cells, or PBMCs.

Patients of the Seattle cohort, enrolled during active infection, were followed longitudinally. Authors' processing steps: Amplifying reference gene primers gave estimates of nucleated cell counts. Sequenced by immunoSEQ multiplex PCR; TCRdb stores in-frame clones only, minus some. D and trimming were read from the DNA, whereas the V and J calls and clone size are those reported in that table. The repertoire holds about 150,000 clones, with 85% to 90% as singletons. Germline CDR1 LGHNA, CDR2 YSLEER. The V gene lost 1 base and the J gene lost 9 bases, with 7 bases spanning the gap. This CDR3 comprises 12 residues.

This receptor was taken from a woman at least 80 years old with COVID-19, enrolled during active disease. The chain has TRBV4-3 and TRBJ1-5; possible D gene TRBD1, 5 bases. Material: peripheral blood. The CDR3 is CASSQGGGPQHF. Here the CDR3 DNA reads TGCGCCAGCAGCCAAGGCGGGGGGCCCCAGCATTTT.